The clone carrying this T cell receptor (beta chain) was seen ten or more times. The antigen remains unidentified. The sample comes from a study of CD8+CD57+ T cells in acquired aplastic anemia. In the study overall: DNA from sorted CD4+ and CD8+ cells averaged about 3.2 ug. Healthy donors had, on average, around 9.9 million reads for their CD4+ cells. General study points: Statistical testing detected no significant gap in CD8+ Simpson's diversity between patients and controls. Both patients and controls carried the same twenty-nine CD8+ CDR3 sequences.

Genomic DNA acted as the template from which TCR beta VDJ combination and CDR3 sequence profiling were carried out. Via MiXCR, TCRdb re-called the reads, giving one row per CDR3 protein. The data hold fewer than 70,000 distinct CDR3 sequences, with 45% to 55% observed a single time. The CDR3 sequence is 15 residues long. The germline gives CDR1 SNHLY, CDR2 FYNNEI. V gave up 3 bases and J gave up 0 bases, with 9 bases separating them. V is TRBV2 and J is TRBJ1-5; D unresolved. The TCR originated in a human donor in good health, serving as a control. The sequenced sample was sorted CD4+, CD8+, or CD8+CD57+ T cells (not recorded which) from PBMCs. CDR3 amino acids: CASSDRVLSNQPQHF. The DNA for the CDR3 is TGTGCCAGCAGTGATCGGGTCCTTAGCAATCAGCCCCAGCATTTT.